The clone carrying this T cell receptor beta chain was seen many times. The CDR3 consists of 14 residues. Per the germline V gene, CDR1 is SNHLY and CDR2 is FYNNEI. V gave up 4 bases and J gave up 5 bases; unmatched junction bases: 1. The data were obtained in a study of T cells after yellow fever vaccination. TCRdb re-called the 5' RACE reads through MiXCR, storing one row per CDR3 protein. The sample records about 52,000 distinct CDR3 sequences, about 6.6% being singletons. Overall study findings and caveats: Highly abundant clonotypes carried over from the bulk population could end up in FACS-sorted repertoires as contaminants.

This sequence was found in a man aged 18 to 29 who received the YFV17D yellow fever vaccine. Here the sequenced sample was CD8+ T cells not binding an NS4B(214-222) dextramer, sorted from PBMCs, taken around 45 days after the first yellow fever vaccination. The V and J genes are TRBV2 and TRBJ2-1; 11 bases agree with TRBD2. In nucleotides, the CDR3 is TGTGCCAGCAGTGGACTAGCGGGGAACAATGAGCAGTTCTTC. Translated, it gives CASSGLAGNNEQFF.